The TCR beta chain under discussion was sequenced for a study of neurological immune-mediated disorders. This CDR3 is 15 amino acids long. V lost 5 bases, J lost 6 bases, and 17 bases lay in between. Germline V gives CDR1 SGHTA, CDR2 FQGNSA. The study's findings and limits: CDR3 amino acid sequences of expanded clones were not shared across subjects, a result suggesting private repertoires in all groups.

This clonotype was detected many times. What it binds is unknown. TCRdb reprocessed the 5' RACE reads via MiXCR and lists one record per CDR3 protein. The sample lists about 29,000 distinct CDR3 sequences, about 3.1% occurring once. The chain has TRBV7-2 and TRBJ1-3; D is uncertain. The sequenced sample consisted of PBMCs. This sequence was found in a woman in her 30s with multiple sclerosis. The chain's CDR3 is CASSLTPGWQNTIYF. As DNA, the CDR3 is TGTGCCAGCAGCCTAACTCCCGGATGGCAAAACACCATATATTTT.